The sequence of this T cell receptor beta chain was determined in a study of cytomegalovirus exposure and HLA in healthy donors. Study overall: HLA-typed donors were the source of around 77 million unique TCRs held in an early data release. Findings and caveats of the study: Later analysis associated a missense DCLRE1C variant with TCR beta V- and J-gene trimming. Listed as cytomegalovirus-associated were 150 or so TCR beta chains.

PCR employed 60 Vbeta and 13 Jbeta primers. Authors' data handling: Later, roughly 80 million unique TCR beta chains were counted in an analysis, and roughly 11 million of them were shared. Data came from immunoSEQ multiplex PCR; TCRdb stores just in-frame clones and leaves some out. Clone size and the V and J calls come from that table; the DNA yielded D and trimming. The repertoire holds around 160,000 clones, with 75% to 90% as singletons. Trimming left V 5 bases short and J 2 bases short, with 15 bases between. There are 15 residues in the CDR3. Germline lookup yields CDR1 MNHEY and CDR2 SVGAGI. A note on this clone: The antigen remains unidentified.

The chain recombines TRBV6-5 with TRBJ1-1; D unclear. Sample: PBMCs. The receptor was derived from a woman aged 18 to 35 in good health and CMV-seronegative. The chain's CDR3 is CASSLTGGFNTEAFF. In DNA, the CDR3 is TGTGCCAGCAGTCTGACGGGTGGGTTTAACACTGAAGCTTTCTTT.